This T cell receptor (beta chain) stems from a study of T-cell reconstitution after alpha-beta-depleted transplantation in children. Researchers prepared the TCRbeta library using unique molecular identifiers, the study reports. TCRdb independently ran MiXCR on the PCR reads; one entry per CDR3 protein. The sample contains about 900,000 distinct CDR3 sequences, about 29% of which appear only once. Germline V lookup: CDR1 SGDLS, CDR2 YYNGEE. Trimming removed 1 base from V and 4 bases from J, with 14 bases in between. CDR3 size: 16 residues. A word on this clonotype: Its target is not known.

General observations from the study: A year had passed since transplant, and T-cell counts and diversity by then came mostly from newly produced T cells. Where some patients showed high TCRbeta diversity at day 60, it came from recipient T cells and thymic progenitors that had survived. About two months after transplant, alpha-beta T cells reportedly came from several hundred expanded graft clones.

Source: PBMCs, mostly from graft donor cells, taken 360 days after TCRalphabeta/CD19-depleted stem cell transplant. The origin of this receptor is a boy younger than two who had a stem cell transplant for SCID, so the T cells may come from the graft donor. V usage is TRBV9 and J usage is TRBJ2-2; D is unresolved. CDR3 sequence reads: CASSVNPAQATGELFF. The CDR3 bases are TGTGCCAGCAGCGTAAATCCGGCGCAGGCCACCGGGGAGCTGTTTTTT. Supplemented by reference TRBV9 and TRBJ2-2, the full variable domain reads DSGVTQTPKHLITATGQRVTLRCSPRSGDLSVYWYQQSLDQGLQFLIQYYNGEERAKGNILERFSAQQFPDLHSELNLSSLELGDSALYFCASSVNPAQATGELFFGEGSRLTVL.